This T cell receptor (beta chain) was profiled in a study of T-cell memory formation after mild COVID-19. Overall study: For the most part, TCR clusters were specific to one donor. General study findings and limits: Pre-infection memory harbored some responding clones, suggesting cross-reactive memory joined. Later expanders leaned toward CD4+, whereas clones contracting from day 15 to 85 were balanced CD4/CD8.

The authors produced TCR alpha and TCR beta cDNA libraries with sample barcodes and UMIs by 5'RACE using constant-segment primers. TCRdb itself ran the 5' RACE reads through MiXCR, one entry per CDR3 protein. This table has roughly 150,000 distinct CDR3 sequences, around 27% appearing once. As for this clonotype: Its antigen is currently unknown.

Germline CDR1 reads LNHDA; CDR2 reads SQIVND (reference sequence). Between the trimmed V and J ends, which lost 8 bases and 4 bases, there was a span of 14 bases. The CDR3 is 13 residues long. This TCR was sampled from an adult woman who had mild COVID-19 (a few samples of this study predate the infection). Cell type and time point are not known. The V call is TRBV19, the J call TRBJ1-1; no definite D call. The sequenced sample consisted of PBMCs or a T cell subset sorted from them (not recorded which). The CDR3 sequence is CASAVVRGTEAFF. CDR3 nucleotide sequence: TGTGCCAGTGCGGTGGTCCGGGGCACTGAAGCTTTCTTT.